The 32 T cell receptor beta chains below were found in one sample sequenced in a study of regulatory T cells in long-lasting Graves disease. Libraries of TCR beta came from iRepertoire HTBI primers plus Arm-PCR of CDR3 regions. One entry per CDR3 protein, called by TCRdb with MiXCR from the multiplex PCR reads. The sample consists of about 220,000 distinct CDR3 sequences, approximately 18% of them appearing once. Time point of the sample: newly diagnosed GD, antithyroid drugs for less than 3 months. PBMC RNA served as the TCR library source. The same data also went into a second study, on T cells in Graves' hyperthyroidism and ophthalmopathy.

The specimen comprised peripheral blood mononuclear cells (PBMCs), sampled at new diagnosis, from a patient treated with antithyroid drugs. Receptors originate from a woman aged 25 to 39 with Graves disease.

The V and J genes are TRBV27 and TRBJ1-2, with 9 bases lining up with TRBD1. V lost 5 bases, J lost 6 bases, and 13 bases stayed unmatched. In germline, CDR1 is MNHEY, CDR2 SMNVEV (reference sequence). This CDR3 is built from 16 residues. The CDR3 coding sequence is TGTGCCAGCAGTAGGACAGGACAGGGGAGGCGGGATGGCTACACCTTC. It specifies CASSRTGQGRRDGYTF.

This clonotype was found many times. The V gene is TRBV19, the J gene TRBJ2-1; TRBD1 or TRBD2 may be the D gene (6 bases each). Germline loops: CDR1 LNHDA, CDR2 SQIVND (reference sequence). With 7 bases removed from V and 6 bases from J, the gap between germline ends came to 19 bases. The CDR3 is 15 amino acids. In DNA form, the CDR3 reads TGTGCCAGTACTAGGGGGGTTGCACTCACCAATGAGCAGTTCTTC. Translating gives CASTRGVALTNEQFF.

This clonotype came up many times. The chain uses TRBV28 and TRBJ2-7; the D gene is possibly TRBD1 (6 bases). The germline V and J ends were trimmed by 2 bases and 3 bases, with 11 bases remaining between them. The CDR3 loop spans 14 amino acids. Germline V lookup: CDR1 MDHEN, CDR2 SYDVKM. The DNA of the CDR3 is TGTGCCAGCAGTTTAGCCAGGGGTGACTACGAGCAGTACTTC. Amino acids: CASSLARGDYEQYF. Looking up the rest from reference TRBV28 and TRBJ2-7 gives the full variable domain: DVKVTQSSRYLVKRTGEKVFLECVQDMDHENMFWYRQDPGLGLRLIYFSYDVKMKEKGDIPEGYSVSREKKERFSLILESASTNQTSMYLCASSLARGDYEQYFGPGTRLTVT.

This clonotype was counted many times. V usage is TRBV3-1 and J usage is TRBJ2-1; 7 nucleotides align to TRBD1. Per the germline V gene, CDR1 is LGHDT and CDR2 is YNNKEL (reference sequence). Losses at the gene ends were 4 bases for V and 7 bases for J; bases not matched to a gene: 7. CDR3 length: 14 amino acids. The CDR3 here is CASSRQGSGNEQFF. The DNA for the CDR3 is TGTGCCAGCAGCCGACAGGGCTCGGGGAATGAGCAGTTCTTC.

This clonotype was recorded many times. The V and J genes are TRBV20-1 and TRBJ2-5; no reliable D call. Germline CDR1 and CDR2: DFQATT and SNEGSKA (reference sequence). The CDR3 extends over 13 amino acids. V lost 6 bases and J 2 bases, leaving 13 bases between the germline ends. CDR3 protein: CSASLIVQETQYF. The CDR3 bases are TGCAGTGCGAGTCTAATAGTACAAGAGACCCAGTACTTC.

To note about this clonotype: It is likely a read error, because the conserved phenylalanine at the end of the CDR3 is missing. No DNA is shown, since the ends of the CDR3 on it are uncertain; the CDR3 is the one TCRdb lists. The V call is TRBV2, the J call TRBJ1-1. Looked up from germline, CDR1 is SNHLY and CDR2 is FYNNEI. The CDR3 is made up of 14 amino acids, end residues included. Here the CDR3 reads CASSEVRGNTEDFV.

This clonotype was seen ten or more times. The rearrangement joins TRBV12-3 or TRBV12-4 to TRBJ1-4; perhaps TRBD1 as D (6 bases). The CDR3 has 14 residues. Trimming removed 7 bases at V and 4 bases at J, with 13 bases between. The CDR3 loop is CASTSGVHNEKLFF. CDR3 in DNA: TGTGCCAGCACTTCAGGGGTCCATAATGAAAAACTGTTTTTT.

This clonotype was detected many times. The chain uses TRBV18 and TRBJ2-1; TRBD2 agrees at 11 bases. Germline CDR1 and CDR2: KGHSH and LQKENI. The V and J ends lost 5 bases and 9 bases, in that order; junction bases with no gene match: 6. CDR3 size: 14 residues. As DNA, the CDR3 is TGTGCCAGCTCAGCCACTAGCGGGAGTATTGAGCAGTTCTTC. It translates to CASSATSGSIEQFF. The complete variable domain, with remaining parts taken from reference TRBV18 and TRBJ2-1, reads NAGVMQNPRHLVRRRGQEARLRCSPMKGHSHVYWYRQLPEEGLKFMVYLQKENIIDESGMPKERFSAEFPKEGPSILRIQQVVRGDSAAYFCASSATSGSIEQFFGPGTRLTVL.

This clonotype appeared many times. This chain links TRBV7-4 with TRBJ2-1; D unresolved. The germline V and J ends were trimmed by 1 base and 0 bases, with 7 bases remaining between them. Germline CDR1 SGHVT, CDR2 SQSDAQ. The CDR3 is 15 amino acids. This chain's CDR3 is CASSLDWVSYNEQFF. The CDR3 nucleotides read TGTGCCAGCAGCTTAGATTGGGTCTCCTACAATGAGCAGTTCTTC.

CDR3 nucleotides: TGTGCCAGCAGTGGCCGGGGACGAATCACAGATACGCAGTATTTT. Its translation is CASSGRGRITDTQYF. The chain employs TRBV2 and TRBJ2-3; D is tentatively TRBD1 or TRBD2 (5 bases each). The germline CDR1 and CDR2 sequences are SNHLY and FYNNEI. V shed 4 bases and J shed 2 bases, with 13 bases lying between them. This CDR3 is built from 15 residues. The full variable domain, in which reference TRBV2 and TRBJ2-3 provide the parts outside the CDR3, is EPEVTQTPSHQVTQMGQEVILRCVPISNHLYFYWYRQILGQKVEFLVSFYNNEISEKSEIFDDQFSVERPDGSNFTLKIRSTKLEDSAMYFCASSGRGRITDTQYFGPGTRLTVL.

At least ten counts were recorded for this clonotype. CDR3 sequence reads: CASSPRSGSSYNEQFF. The DNA for the CDR3 is TGTGCCAGTAGTCCCCGTAGCGGGAGCTCCTACAATGAGCAGTTCTTC. The chain combines TRBV19 with TRBJ2-1; 9 positions agree with TRBD2. Trimming removed 5 bases from V and 0 bases from J; junction bases left unmatched: 5. Per germline, CDR1 LNHDA and CDR2 SQIVND (reference sequence). The CDR3 extends over 16 amino acids.

This clonotype has a count of ten or more. This chain connects TRBV5-1 to TRBJ1-5; 7 positions agree with TRBD1. CDR1 SGHRS and CDR2 YFSETQ come from the germline V gene. J gave up 4 bases and V 4 bases, and 2 bases lay outside the gene matches. The CDR3 contains 13 residues. CDR3 residues: CASSAQGNQPQHF. DNA for the CDR3: TGCGCCAGCAGCGCACAGGGGAATCAGCCCCAGCATTTT.

This clonotype came up many times. The rearrangement uses TRBV6-1 and TRBJ2-7; TRBD1 matches 12 bases. Germline loops: CDR1 MNHNS, CDR2 SASEGT. The CDR3 contains 15 residues. Trimming took 1 base from V and 5 from J; bases not matched to a gene: 3. The CDR3 is CASSEGGTGGDEQYF. The CDR3 DNA reads as TGTGCCAGCAGTGAAGGGGGGACAGGGGGCGACGAGCAGTACTTC.

Many counts were recorded for this clonotype. The chain couples TRBV11-2 to TRBJ2-7; 14 bases are shared with TRBD2. The germline CDR1 and CDR2 sequences are SGHAT and FQNNGV. After removal of 5 bases from V and 7 bases from J, the junction contained 7 bases not matched to a gene. This CDR3 comprises 15 residues. The chain's CDR3 is CASSLTSGGAREQYF. As DNA, the CDR3 is TGTGCCAGCAGCCTGACTAGCGGGGGGGCGAGAGAGCAGTACTTC.

In this sample, this clonotype turned up many times. V is TRBV12-3 or TRBV12-4 and J is TRBJ2-1; TRBD1 matches at 7 bases. The CDR3 covers 12 residues. V was clipped by 6 bases and J by 6 bases; unmatched bases: 2. The CDR3 DNA reads TGTGCCAGCAGACAGGGGTCCAATGAGCAGTTCTTC. It translates to CASRQGSNEQFF.

The chain recombines TRBV5-6 with TRBJ1-5, with D tentatively TRBD1 (5 bases). Between the trimmed V and J ends, which lost 2 bases and 1 base, there was a span of 22 bases. CDR1 and CDR2 from the germline V gene are SGHDT and YYEEEE. The CDR3 is made up of 19 amino acids. Here the CDR3 DNA reads TGTGCCAGCAGCTTAAGCAGGGAGACCGCGTATGACAGCAATCAGCCCCAGCATTTT. This translates into CASSLSRETAYDSNQPQHF. Complete variable domain (other parts from reference TRBV5-6 and TRBJ1-5): DAGVTQSPTHLIKTRGQQVTLRCSPKSGHDTVSWYQQALGQGPQFIFQYYEEEERQRGNFPDRFSGHQFPNYSSELNVNALLLGDSALYLCASSLSRETAYDSNQPQHFGDGTRLSIL.

The sample holds many counts of this clonotype. This chain's CDR3 is CASSLNWANYGYTF. The CDR3 DNA reads as TGTGCCAGCAGCTTAAATTGGGCTAACTATGGCTACACCTTC. The chain employs TRBV7-8 and TRBJ1-2, with D hard to call. Per germline, CDR1 SGHVS and CDR2 FQNEAQ. The CDR3 consists of 14 residues. V dropped 2 bases and J dropped 0 bases, with 7 bases sitting between them.

This clonotype has a count of ten or more. V is TRBV27 and J is TRBJ1-4; 7 positions agree with TRBD1. The CDR3 runs to 14 residues. From germline, CDR1 is MNHEY and CDR2 SMNVEV (reference sequence). J lost 5 bases, V lost 4 bases, and 4 bases had no gene match. CDR3 DNA: TGTGCCAGCAGTTACAGGGGTTCGAATGAAAAACTGTTTTTT. The encoded protein is CASSYRGSNEKLFF.

This clonotype was found many times. The rearrangement joins TRBV29-1 to TRBJ1-1; D possibly corresponds to TRBD1 (5 bases). Germline assignment: CDR1 SQVTM and CDR2 ANQGSEA. This CDR3 has 15 residues. The V and J ends lost 0 bases and 4 bases respectively, with 15 bases between them. Written as DNA, the CDR3 is TGCAGCGTTGAAGACCCGGGACTATCGAGCACTGAAGCTTTCTTT. Translated, it gives CSVEDPGLSSTEAFF.

This clonotype came up many times. V and J are TRBV28 and TRBJ1-5; D uncertain. The V end was cut by 4 bases, the J end by 5 bases, with 3 bases between. Germline CDR1 reads MDHEN; CDR2 reads SYDVKM. The CDR3 runs to 11 residues. CDR3 DNA sequence: TGTGCCAGCAGTTCTCATCAGCCCCAGCATTTT. The encoded protein is CASSSHQPQHF. Based on the CDR3 plus reference TRBV28 and TRBJ1-5, the full variable domain is DVKVTQSSRYLVKRTGEKVFLECVQDMDHENMFWYRQDPGLGLRLIYFSYDVKMKEKGDIPEGYSVSREKKERFSLILESASTNQTSMYLCASSSHQPQHFGDGTRLSIL.

Only a few counts were recorded for this clonotype. This may be a read error: a much more frequent sequence differs by one nucleotide. The chain uses TRBV20-1 and TRBJ2-1; 13 bases are a match to TRBD2. The trim removed 6 bases at V and 8 bases at J, leaving 7 bases unmatched. The length of the CDR3 is 14 residues. CDR1 is DFQATT and CDR2 is SNEGSKA in the germline V gene (reference sequence). The CDR3 DNA is TGCAGTGCGAGGACTAGCGGGGGATACGATGAGCAGTTCTTC. Its protein product is CSARTSGGYDEQFF.

This clonotype was seen only a few times. One base away lies a much larger clone, so this may be a sequencing read error. The CDR3: CASSYSSAEGFYGCTF. CDR3 DNA sequence: TGTGCCAGCAGTTACTCGAGTGCAGAGGGTTTCTATGGCTGCACCTTC. The chain links TRBV6-6 to TRBJ1-2, with unresolved D. Germline CDR1 is MNHNY and CDR2 is SVGAGI (reference sequence). The CDR3 contains 16 residues.

V and J are TRBV6-1 and TRBJ1-2, with 11 positions matching TRBD1. V lost 3 bases and J lost 6; bases outside the gene matches: 9. Germline V lookup: CDR1 MNHNS, CDR2 SASEGT. The CDR3 sequence is 16 residues long. The DNA of the CDR3 is TGTGCCAGCAGTGAGCAATTGGGACAGGGGGAAAATGGCTACACCTTC. Translation: CASSEQLGQGENGYTF.

This clonotype appeared many times. The chain has TRBV20-1 and TRBJ2-5; 7 bases are shared with TRBD1. There are 12 residues in the CDR3. Trimming cost V 3 bases and J 7 bases; bases outside gene matches: 5. Germline CDR1 is DFQATT and CDR2 is SNEGSKA (reference sequence). As DNA, the CDR3 is TGCAGTGCTAGGGCTTCAGGGGGGACCCAGTACTTC. Amino acid sequence: CSARASGGTQYF.

The table lists this clonotype with many counts. The V and J genes are TRBV3-1 and TRBJ1-6, with D perhaps matching TRBD1 (6 bases). Germline CDR1 LGHDT, CDR2 YNNKEL (reference sequence). CDR3 length: 20 amino acids. Trimming took off 1 base at V and 3 bases at J, with 22 bases between the two ends. The DNA for the CDR3 is TGTGCCAGCAGCCAAGCTTTCTCCAGCCCGGGACACGGCTATAATTCACCCCTCCACTTT. As protein: CASSQAFSSPGHGYNSPLHF. Using reference TRBV3-1 and TRBJ1-6 for the parts outside the CDR3, the full variable domain is DTAVSQTPKYLVTQMGNDKSIKCEQNLGHDTMYWYKQDSKKFLKIMFSYNNKELIINETVPNRFSPKSPDKAHLNLHINSLELGDSAVYFCASSQAFSSPGHGYNSPLHFGNGTRLTVT.

This clonotype was picked up many times. This chain links TRBV7-8 with TRBJ1-6, with 7 bases matching TRBD1. V was pared by 5 bases and J by 6 bases, with 7 bases of the junction left unmatched. The CDR3 sequence is 15 residues long. Germline V gives CDR1 SGHVS, CDR2 FQNEAQ. Written as DNA, the CDR3 is TGTGCCAGCAGCCCTACAGGGGCGGGTAATTCACCCCTCCACTTT. Protein product: CASSPTGAGNSPLHF.

For this clonotype: It may be a read error: a sequence one base away is much more abundant. This chain joins TRBV6-1 and TRBJ2-5, with 11 bases identical to TRBD2. Germline V gene data show CDR1 as MNHNS and CDR2 as SASEGT. This CDR3 is 15 amino acids long. The CDR3 sequence is CASRPGLADPNEQSF. For the CDR3, the DNA is TGTGCCAGCAGACCGGGACTAGCGGACCCAAATGAGCAGTCCTTC.

The chain recombines TRBV19 with TRBJ2-7; TRBD1 matches at 10 bases. Germline values: CDR1 LNHDA, CDR2 SQIVND (reference sequence). The trim removed 9 bases at V and 1 base at J, leaving 6 bases unmatched. This CDR3 spans 14 amino acids. CDR3 DNA sequence: TGTGCCAGCAGGGACAGGGGTCGTTCCTACGAGCAGTACTTC. It translates to CASRDRGRSYEQYF. Filled out from reference TRBV19 and TRBJ2-7, the complete variable domain reads DGGITQSPKYLFRKEGQNVTLSCEQNLNHDAMYWYRQDPGQGLRLIYYSQIVNDFQKGDIAEGYSVSREKKESFPLTVTSAQKNPTAFYLCASRDRGRSYEQYFGPGTRLTVT.

This clonotype showed up many times. The rearrangement joins TRBV28 to TRBJ2-7; D unclear. V lost 6 bases and J lost 7, with 10 bases in between. CDR1 is MDHEN, CDR2 SYDVKM, per germline. The CDR3 is 11 amino acids. The CDR3 spells CASRALREQYF. Here the CDR3 DNA reads TGTGCCAGCAGAGCCCTGAGGGAGCAGTACTTC.

About this clonotype: A far larger clone differs by one base, so this is likely a read error. The chain uses TRBV7-9 and TRBJ1-1; 8 nucleotides align to TRBD1. This CDR3 contains 15 residues. The germline CDR1 and CDR2 sequences are SEHNR and FQNEAQ (reference sequence). CDR3 sequence: CVSSAGQGLNTEAFF. The CDR3 coding sequence is TGTGTCAGCAGCGCAGGACAGGGATTGAACACTGAAGCTTTCTTT.

The V and J genes are TRBV10-3 and TRBJ1-3; D remains unclear. Looked up from germline, CDR1 is ENHRY and CDR2 is SYGVKD. This CDR3 contains 18 residues. Between the trimmed V and J ends, which lost 3 bases and 0 bases, there was a span of 18 bases. The CDR3, as DNA: TGTGCCATCAGTGAAACTATGGACCCCTTATCCTCTGGAAACACCATATATTTT. Translated, it gives CAISETMDPLSSGNTIYF.

The chain joins TRBV20-1 to TRBJ2-7; D unclear. The germline V gene has CDR1 DFQATT and CDR2 SNEGSKA (reference sequence). The CDR3 spans 15 residues. V lost 0 bases and J 2 bases, leaving 14 bases between the germline ends. The CDR3 loop is CSARDFPPGAYEQYF. CDR3 DNA sequence: TGCAGTGCTAGAGACTTCCCCCCCGGAGCCTACGAGCAGTACTTC.